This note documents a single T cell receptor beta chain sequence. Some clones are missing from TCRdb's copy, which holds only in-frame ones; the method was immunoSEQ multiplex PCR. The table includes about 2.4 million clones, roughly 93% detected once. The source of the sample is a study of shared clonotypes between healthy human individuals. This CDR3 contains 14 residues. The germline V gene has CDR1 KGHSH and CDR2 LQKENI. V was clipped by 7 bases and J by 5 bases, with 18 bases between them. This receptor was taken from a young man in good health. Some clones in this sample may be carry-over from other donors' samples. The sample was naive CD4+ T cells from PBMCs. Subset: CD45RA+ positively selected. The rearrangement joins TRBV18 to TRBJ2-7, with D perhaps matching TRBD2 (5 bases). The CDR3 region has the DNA TGTGCCAGCTTAGGGCGGGCCCGGTCCCACGAGCAGTACTTC. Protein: CASLGRARSHEQYF.